This is a list of T cell receptor beta chains from one sample in a study of shared clonotypes between healthy human individuals. The assay was immunoSEQ multiplex PCR, and TCRdb's table has in-frame clones only and misses some. The data show about 1 million clones, about 75% seen once. The sample consisted of memory CD4+ T cells sorted from blood. The receptors here all came from a man between 18 and 29 years old in good health. Each CDR3 is given with its conserved first and last residue. The order of the fields is J gene, D gene, V gene, clone size, CDR3 protein, CDR3 DNA. D genes are given only for firm matches. Not all rows give a size; the values are once, few, many and, for expanded clones, a class.

j_call: TRBJ1-3; d_call: NA; v_call: TRBV30; clone_size: NA; cdr3_aa: CAWSFGISGNTIYF; cdr3_nt: TGTGCCTGGAGTTTCGGGATCTCTGGAAACACCATATATTTT
j_call: TRBJ2-3; d_call: TRBD2; v_call: TRBV27; clone_size: NA; cdr3_aa: CASSFPGGASDTQYF; cdr3_nt: TGTGCCAGCAGTTTCCCGGGAGGGGCATCGGATACGCAGTATTTT
j_call: TRBJ1-5; d_call: TRBD1; v_call: TRBV2; clone_size: NA; cdr3_aa: CASSPGGRRQPQHF; cdr3_nt: TGTGCCAGCAGTCCAGGGGGCCGTCGTCAGCCCCAGCATTTT
j_call: TRBJ1-3; d_call: TRBD1; v_call: TRBV10-3; clone_size: NA; cdr3_aa: CAINPGGAAGNTIYF; cdr3_nt: TGTGCCATCAACCCAGGGGGTGCTGCTGGAAACACCATATATTTT
j_call: TRBJ2-4; d_call: TRBD2; v_call: TRBV28; clone_size: NA; cdr3_aa: CASSLSTAGQGGIQYF; cdr3_nt: TGTGCCAGCAGTTTATCAACAGCGGGGCAGGGCGGCATTCAGTACTTC
j_call: TRBJ2-5; d_call: NA; v_call: TRBV10-3; clone_size: NA; cdr3_aa: CAISESRGQETQYF; cdr3_nt: TGTGCCATCAGTGAGTCGCGCGGCCAAGAGACCCAGTACTTC
j_call: TRBJ2-1; d_call: NA; v_call: TRBV7-9; clone_size: NA; cdr3_aa: CASSLDGGGNNEQFF; cdr3_nt: TGTGCCAGCAGCTTAGACGGAGGGGGTAACAATGAGCAGTTCTTC
j_call: TRBJ2-7; d_call: NA; v_call: TRBV5-4; clone_size: NA; cdr3_aa: CASSPDRGRSYEQYF; cdr3_nt: TGTGCCAGCAGCCCGGACAGAGGGCGCTCCTACGAGCAGTACTTC
j_call: TRBJ2-7; d_call: NA; v_call: TRBV30; clone_size: NA; cdr3_aa: CARSPWGRGNYEQYF; cdr3_nt: TGTGCCCGGTCACCTTGGGGGAGGGGGAACTACGAGCAGTACTTC
j_call: TRBJ2-7; d_call: TRBD2; v_call: TRBV7-8; clone_size: NA; cdr3_aa: CASSPRSGDHEQYF; cdr3_nt: TGTGCCAGCAGCCCGCGTAGCGGGGATCACGAGCAGTACTTC
j_call: TRBJ1-1; d_call: NA; v_call: TRBV6-5; clone_size: NA; cdr3_aa: CASSYSWDKLEAFF; cdr3_nt: TGTGCCAGCAGTTACTCATGGGACAAACTTGAAGCTTTCTTT
j_call: TRBJ1-6; d_call: NA; v_call: TRBV7-9; clone_size: NA; cdr3_aa: CASSPGNYNSPLHF; cdr3_nt: TGTGCCAGCAGCCCAGGGAATTATAATTCACCCCTCCACTTT
j_call: TRBJ2-1; d_call: NA; v_call: TRBV5-1; clone_size: once; cdr3_aa: CASIYGVGVNEQFF; cdr3_nt: TGCGCCAGCATATACGGAGTGGGGGTCAATGAGCAGTTCTTC
j_call: TRBJ1-5; d_call: TRBD1; v_call: TRBV10-3; clone_size: NA; cdr3_aa: CAISGDRPNGPQHF; cdr3_nt: TGTGCCATCAGTGGGGACAGGCCTAATGGGCCCCAGCATTTT
j_call: TRBJ1-6; d_call: TRBD1; v_call: TRBV19; clone_size: few; cdr3_aa: CASSVSGTGTYNSPLHF; cdr3_nt: TGTGCCAGTAGTGTATCCGGGACAGGGACCTATAATTCACCCCTCCACTTT
j_call: TRBJ2-1; d_call: NA; v_call: TRBV5-4; clone_size: NA; cdr3_aa: CASSSGITSYNEQFF; cdr3_nt: TGTGCCAGCTCCTCGGGAATCACCTCCTACAATGAGCAGTTCTTC
j_call: TRBJ2-6; d_call: NA; v_call: TRBV10-3; clone_size: NA; cdr3_aa: CAISEGASSGANVLTF; cdr3_nt: TGTGCCATCAGTGAAGGGGCAAGCTCTGGGGCCAACGTCCTGACTTTC
j_call: TRBJ2-1; d_call: TRBD1; v_call: TRBV10-3; clone_size: NA; cdr3_aa: CAISRTDRGDEQFF; cdr3_nt: TGTGCCATCAGTAGAACTGACAGGGGGGATGAGCAGTTCTTC
j_call: TRBJ1-2; d_call: TRBD1; v_call: TRBV11-2; clone_size: NA; cdr3_aa: CASSLATGPGYGYTF; cdr3_nt: TGTGCCAGCAGCTTAGCGACAGGGCCTGGCTATGGCTACACCTTC
j_call: TRBJ1-1; d_call: TRBD1; v_call: TRBV7-2; clone_size: NA; cdr3_aa: CASSRQGALTEAFF; cdr3_nt: TGTGCCAGCAGTCGACAGGGGGCTTTGACTGAAGCTTTCTTT
j_call: TRBJ2-1; d_call: TRBD2; v_call: TRBV6-5; clone_size: few; cdr3_aa: CASSRGTSGVNEQFF; cdr3_nt: TGTGCCAGCAGCCGCGGGACTAGCGGGGTTAATGAGCAGTTCTTC
j_call: TRBJ1-4; d_call: TRBD1; v_call: TRBV2; clone_size: NA; cdr3_aa: CASSEWDREKLFF; cdr3_nt: TGTGCCAGCAGTGAGTGGGACAGAGAAAAACTGTTTTTT
j_call: TRBJ2-3; d_call: TRBD2; v_call: TRBV28; clone_size: NA; cdr3_aa: CASSRTSGAGDTQYF; cdr3_nt: TGTGCCAGCAGTAGGACTAGCGGGGCTGGAGATACGCAGTATTTT
j_call: TRBJ2-3; d_call: NA; v_call: TRBV2; clone_size: NA; cdr3_aa: CASLLNLASEQYF; cdr3_nt: TGTGCCAGCCTCTTAAACTTAGCTTCCGAGCAGTATTTT
j_call: TRBJ1-6; d_call: NA; v_call: TRBV6-5; clone_size: NA; cdr3_aa: CASSYLRNSPLHF; cdr3_nt: TGTGCCAGCAGTTACCTGCGTAATTCACCCCTCCACTTT
j_call: TRBJ2-2; d_call: NA; v_call: TRBV5-1; clone_size: NA; cdr3_aa: CASSLRGAGELFF; cdr3_nt: TGCGCCAGCAGCTTAAGGGGGGCCGGGGAGCTGTTTTTT
j_call: TRBJ2-7; d_call: NA; v_call: TRBV6-1; clone_size: NA; cdr3_aa: CASSDVGDRPYEQYF; cdr3_nt: TGTGCCAGCAGTGATGTGGGGGACCGCCCTTACGAGCAGTACTTC